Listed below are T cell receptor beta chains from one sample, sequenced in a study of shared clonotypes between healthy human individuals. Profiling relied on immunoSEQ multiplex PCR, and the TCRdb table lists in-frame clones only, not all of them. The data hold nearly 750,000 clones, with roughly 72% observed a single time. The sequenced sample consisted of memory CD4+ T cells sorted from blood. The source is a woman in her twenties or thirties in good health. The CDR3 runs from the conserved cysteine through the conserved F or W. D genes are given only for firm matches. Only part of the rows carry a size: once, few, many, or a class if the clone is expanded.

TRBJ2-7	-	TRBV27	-	CASSSGENLYEQYF	TGTGCCAGCAGTTCCGGGGAGAACCTCTACGAGCAGTACTTC
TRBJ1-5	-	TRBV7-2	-	CASSLAAGYSNQPQHF	TGTGCCAGCAGCTTAGCGGCAGGGTATAGCAATCAGCCCCAGCATTTT
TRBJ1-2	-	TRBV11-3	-	CASTPPNRGPRARCGYTF	TGTGCCAGCACCCCACCGAACCGGGGCCCCCGGGCTCGTTGTGGCTACACCTTC
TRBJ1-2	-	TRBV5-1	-	CASSLDVRGYGYTF	TGCGCCAGCAGCTTGGACGTCAGGGGCTATGGCTACACCTTC
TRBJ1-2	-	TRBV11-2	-	CASSLDNGQGGHYGYTF	TGTGCCAGCAGCTTAGATAATGGCCAGGGAGGTCACTATGGCTACACCTTC
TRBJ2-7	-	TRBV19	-	CASSTWSSEQYF	TGTGCCAGTAGTACCTGGTCCAGCGAGCAGTACTTC
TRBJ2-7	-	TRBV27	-	CASGAAGGYEQYF	TGTGCCAGCGGGGCTGCCGGGGGCTACGAGCAGTACTTC
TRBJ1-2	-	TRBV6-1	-	CASRGGGRPYGYTF	TGTGCCAGTAGGGGTGGGGGGCGCCCCTATGGCTACACCTTC
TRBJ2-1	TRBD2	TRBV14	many	CASSHVWSSGYNEQFF	TGTGCCAGCAGCCACGTGTGGTCTAGCGGATACAATGAGCAGTTCTTC
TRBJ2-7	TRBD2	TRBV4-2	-	CASSQDTSGAREQYF	TGTGCCAGCAGCCAAGATACAAGCGGGGCAAGGGAGCAGTACTTC
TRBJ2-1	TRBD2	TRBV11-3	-	CASSLAGGPAYNEQFF	TGTGCCAGCAGCCTAGCGGGAGGGCCGGCCTACAATGAGCAGTTCTTC
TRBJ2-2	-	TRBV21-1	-	CASSQGGSNTGELFF	TGTGCCAGCTCACAAGGGGGTTCGAACACCGGGGAGCTGTTTTTT
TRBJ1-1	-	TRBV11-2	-	CASSLMSRQFNTEAFF	TGTGCCAGCAGCTTAATGTCTCGACAGTTCAACACTGAAGCTTTCTTT
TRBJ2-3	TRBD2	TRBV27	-	CASSPGTSGRRDTQYF	TGTGCCAGCAGCCCGGGGACTAGCGGGAGGCGGGATACGCAGTATTTT
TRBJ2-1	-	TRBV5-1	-	CASSSGGTRSYNEQFF	TGCGCCAGCAGCTCGGGCGGGACTCGTTCCTACAATGAGCAGTTCTTC
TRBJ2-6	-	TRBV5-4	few	CASSPSYRANVLTF	TGTGCCAGCAGCCCTTCTTACAGGGCCAACGTCCTGACTTTC
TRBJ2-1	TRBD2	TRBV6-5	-	CASSLGTSLYNEQFF	TGTGCCAGCAGTTTAGGGACTAGCCTATACAATGAGCAGTTCTTC
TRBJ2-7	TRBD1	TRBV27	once	CASSLFPGTDYEQYF	TGTGCCAGCAGTTTATTCCCCGGGACAGACTACGAGCAGTACTTC
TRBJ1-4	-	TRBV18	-	CASSPAGTGGEKLFF	TGTGCCAGCTCACCAGCAGGCACAGGTGGAGAAAAACTGTTTTTT
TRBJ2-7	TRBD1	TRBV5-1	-	CASSYTGGTYEQYF	TGCGCCAGCAGCTATACAGGGGGGACCTACGAGCAGTACTTC
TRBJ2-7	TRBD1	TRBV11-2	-	CASSLGQTGGYEQYF	TGTGCCAGCAGCCTCGGCCAGACAGGGGGCTACGAGCAGTACTTC
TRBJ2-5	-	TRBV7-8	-	CASSLRWTQETQYF	TGTGCCAGCAGCTTACGCTGGACTCAAGAGACCCAGTACTTC
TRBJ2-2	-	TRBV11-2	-	CASSLSAQGGNTGELFF	TGTGCCAGCAGCTTATCGGCACAGGGAGGGAACACCGGGGAGCTGTTTTTT
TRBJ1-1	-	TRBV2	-	CASSAEFNTEAFF	TGTGCCAGCAGTGCTGAGTTCAACACTGAAGCTTTCTTT
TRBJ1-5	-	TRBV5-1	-	CASAPGENQPQHF	TGCGCCAGCGCCCCTGGAGAGAATCAGCCCCAGCATTTT
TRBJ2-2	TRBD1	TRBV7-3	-	CASSGTASLANTGELFF	TGTGCCAGCAGCGGGACAGCTTCATTGGCGAACACCGGGGAGCTGTTTTTT
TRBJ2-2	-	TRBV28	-	CASTVGGRGTGELFF	TGTGCCAGCACCGTGGGTGGGAGAGGTACCGGGGAGCTGTTTTTT
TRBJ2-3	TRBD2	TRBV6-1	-	CASSVRAGLSTDTQYF	TGTGCCAGCAGTGTTCGAGCGGGGCTAAGCACAGATACGCAGTATTTT
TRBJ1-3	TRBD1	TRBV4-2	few	CASSQPGQAGNTIYF	TGTGCCAGCAGCCAACCGGGACAGGCCGGAAACACCATATATTTT
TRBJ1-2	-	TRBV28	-	CASSSQGYGYTF	TGTGCCAGCAGTTCCCAGGGGTATGGCTACACCTTC
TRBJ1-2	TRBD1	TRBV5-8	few	CASSLGQGVDYGYTF	TGTGCCAGCAGCTTGGGACAGGGGGTGGACTATGGCTACACCTTC
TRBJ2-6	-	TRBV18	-	CASSPAPSSGANVLTF	TGTGCCAGCTCACCAGCACCGAGCTCTGGGGCCAACGTCCTGACTTTC
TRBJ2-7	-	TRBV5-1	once	CASSKSRQTYSYEQYF	TGCGCCAGCAGCAAAAGTCGACAGACCTACTCCTACGAGCAGTACTTC
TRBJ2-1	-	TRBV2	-	CASSDGRGGIYEQFF	TGTGCCAGCAGTGATGGCAGGGGGGGTATTTATGAGCAGTTCTTC
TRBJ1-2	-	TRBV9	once	CASSVDHRSYGYTF	TGTGCCAGCAGCGTAGATCACAGGAGTTATGGCTACACCTTC
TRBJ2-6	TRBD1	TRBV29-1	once	CSVRTGGTSGANVLTF	TGCAGCGTCCGGACAGGGGGAACTTCTGGGGCCAACGTCCTGACTTTC
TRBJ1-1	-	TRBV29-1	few	CSVGRDGNTEAFF	TGCAGCGTTGGGAGGGACGGGAACACTGAAGCTTTCTTT
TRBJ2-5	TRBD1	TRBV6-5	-	CASRTGSQETQYF	TGTGCCAGCAGGACAGGGTCCCAAGAGACCCAGTACTTC
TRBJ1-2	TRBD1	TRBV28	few	CASRGQGAGGYTF	TGTGCCAGCAGGGGACAGGGGGCTGGAGGCTACACCTTC
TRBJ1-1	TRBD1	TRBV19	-	CASSLDRGHTEAFF	TGTGCCAGTAGTTTGGACAGGGGCCATACTGAAGCTTTCTTT
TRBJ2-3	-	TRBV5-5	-	CASSFSGTPRADTQYF	TGTGCCAGCAGCTTCTCCGGGACCCCCAGGGCAGATACGCAGTATTTT
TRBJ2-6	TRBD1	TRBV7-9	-	CASSFGQGRANVLTF	TGTGCCAGCAGCTTCGGACAGGGAAGGGCCAACGTCCTGACTTTC
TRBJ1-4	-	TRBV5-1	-	CASSLVQGPNEKLFF	TGCGCCAGCAGCTTGGTTCAGGGGCCTAATGAAAAACTGTTTTTT
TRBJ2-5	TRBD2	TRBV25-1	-	CASSASGRSETQYF	TGTGCCAGCAGCGCTAGCGGGAGGTCGGAGACCCAGTACTTC
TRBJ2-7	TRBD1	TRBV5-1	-	CASSRTGGTTYEQYF	TGCGCCAGCAGCAGGACAGGGGGTACAACCTACGAGCAGTACTTC
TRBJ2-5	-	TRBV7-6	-	CASSLTSGPIETQYF	TGTGCCAGCAGCTTAACGTCCGGGCCGATAGAGACCCAGTACTTC
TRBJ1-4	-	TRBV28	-	CASRGRGEKLFF	TGTGCCAGCAGGGGCCGGGGGGAAAAACTGTTTTTT
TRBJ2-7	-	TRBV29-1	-	CSVEHGTAEQYF	TGCAGCGTGGAACATGGGACGGCCGAGCAGTACTTC
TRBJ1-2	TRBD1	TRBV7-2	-	CASSLGQGADGYTF	TGTGCCAGCAGCTTGGGACAGGGGGCGGACGGCTACACCTTC
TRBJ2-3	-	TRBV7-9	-	CASSLGYGLSTDTQYF	TGTGCCAGCAGCTTAGGTTATGGACTTAGCACAGATACGCAGTATTTT
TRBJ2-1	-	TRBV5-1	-	CASSRDTLSYNEQFF	TGCGCCAGCAGCCGGGACACGCTCTCCTACAATGAGCAGTTCTTC
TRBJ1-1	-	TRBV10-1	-	CASSDYRGPGGTEAFF	TGCGCCAGCAGTGATTATCGGGGCCCGGGAGGAACTGAAGCTTTCTTT